The TCR beta chain described here comes from a study of cytomegalovirus exposure and HLA in healthy donors. The ends were cut back, 6 bases at V and 6 bases at J, with 27 bases in the middle. CDR1 is WSHSY, CDR2 SAAADI, per germline. The length of the CDR3 is 17 residues. Amplification used 60 Vbeta primers and 13 Jbeta primers. Assay: immunoSEQ multiplex PCR; the TCRdb copy retains only in-frame clones and omits some. Of some 240,000 clones listed, 70% to 85% are singletons. The donors gave bone marrow, and they were healthy. V gene TRBV10-2 combines with J gene TRBJ2-7; D is possibly TRBD2 (7 bases). The origin of this receptor is a male donor in good health and CMV-seronegative. Specimen: PBMCs. CDR3 in amino acids: CASSSTTGGRGWSEQYF. For the CDR3, the DNA is TGCGCCAGCAGCTCAACTACCGGAGGGAGGGGGTGGAGCGAGCAGTACTTC.